This record covers a single T cell receptor beta chain. Sequencing used immunoSEQ multiplex PCR; TCRdb keeps in-frame clones, though not all of them. The profile shows some 340,000 clones, roughly 90% of them singletons. This sample was included in a study of blood T cell repertoires in COVID-19. V was clipped by 2 bases and J by 5 bases; unmatched bases: 9. CDR1 and CDR2 from the germline V gene are MNHNS and SASEGT. This CDR3 has 16 amino acids. Adults between roughly 18 and 95 years of age took part from under 30 US areas. Which cohort a participant joined came from the clinical history participants gave.

Material for sequencing was PBMCs or T cells enriched from blood (not recorded which). The receptor comes from a woman under 40 who had been exposed to COVID-19. The rearrangement joins TRBV6-1 to TRBJ2-5; TRBD1 aligns across 9 bases. CDR3 residues: CASSELHRGHKETQYF. CDR3 nucleotides: TGTGCCAGCAGTGAACTTCACAGGGGGCATAAGGAGACCCAGTACTTC.